This is a list of T cell receptor beta chains from one sample in a study of control samples from healthy donors and cancer patients. TCRdb keeps only in-frame clones here, not all; method: immunoSEQ multiplex PCR. The sample yields about 190,000 clones, of which the top ten take up approximately 2.2%. The sequenced sample consisted of blood. The receptors shown here come from a young woman in good health. The CDR3 runs from the conserved cysteine through the conserved F or W. Each record gives: D gene, V gene, J gene, CDR3 length, CDR3 protein, CDR3 DNA. A D gene is named only where the DNA matches it firmly.

d_gene: .
v_gene: TRBV4-2
j_gene: TRBJ1-6
len: 14
CDR3aa: CASSQDGEASPLHF
CDR3nt: TGTGCCAGCAGCCAAGATGGAGAGGCTTCACCCCTCCACTTT

d_gene: .
v_gene: TRBV3-1/TRBV3-2
j_gene: TRBJ1-1
len: 15
CDR3aa: CASSPIGVGNTEAFF
CDR3nt: TGTGCCAGCAGCCCGATCGGGGTGGGAAACACTGAAGCTTTCTTT

d_gene: TRBD1
v_gene: TRBV7-9
j_gene: TRBJ1-1
len: 13
CDR3aa: CASRPGTGDEAFF
CDR3nt: TGTGCCAGTCGCCCCGGGACAGGGGATGAAGCTTTCTTT

d_gene: .
v_gene: TRBV6-4
j_gene: TRBJ2-1
len: 14
CDR3aa: CASSENRRRNEQFF
CDR3nt: TGTGCCAGCAGTGAGAATCGGAGACGGAATGAGCAGTTCTTC

d_gene: .
v_gene: TRBV5-1
j_gene: TRBJ1-6
len: 15
CDR3aa: CASSLAGSYNSPLHF
CDR3nt: TGCGCCAGCAGCTTGGCGGGCAGCTATAATTCACCCCTCCACTTT

d_gene: .
v_gene: TRBV7-9
j_gene: TRBJ1-2
len: 13
CDR3aa: CASSEDSNYGYTF
CDR3nt: TGTGCCAGCAGCGAAGACAGTAACTATGGCTACACCTTC

d_gene: .
v_gene: TRBV7-7
j_gene: TRBJ2-5
len: 14
CDR3aa: CASSLAGSQETQYF
CDR3nt: TGTGCTAGCAGCTTAGCCGGTTCCCAAGAGACCCAGTACTTC

d_gene: .
v_gene: TRBV4-3
j_gene: TRBJ1-1
len: 12
CDR3aa: CASSKPTGGAFF
CDR3nt: TGCGCCAGCAGCAAGCCGACAGGAGGAGCTTTCTTT

d_gene: .
v_gene: TRBV11-2
j_gene: TRBJ2-2
len: 12
CDR3aa: CASSPRLGELFF
CDR3nt: TGTGCCAGCAGCCCTCGTTTAGGGGAGCTGTTTTTT

d_gene: TRBD2
v_gene: TRBV10-1
j_gene: TRBJ2-7
len: 17
CDR3aa: CASSELRTSGGRYEQYF
CDR3nt: TGCGCCAGCAGTGAACTCCGGACTAGCGGGGGGCGCTACGAGCAGTACTTC

d_gene: .
v_gene: TRBV7-3
j_gene: TRBJ2-3
len: 17
CDR3aa: CASSSTSGLSSTDTQYF
CDR3nt: TGTGCCAGCAGCTCCACCTCGGGACTGTCTAGCACAGATACGCAGTATTTT

d_gene: .
v_gene: TRBV11-2
j_gene: TRBJ2-2
len: 15
CDR3aa: CASSLVGSFSGELFF
CDR3nt: TGTGCCAGCAGCTTAGTTGGTAGTTTTTCCGGGGAGCTGTTTTTT

d_gene: .
v_gene: TRBV28
j_gene: TRBJ2-7
len: 13
CDR3aa: CASSLYRDNEQYF
CDR3nt: TGTGCCAGCAGTTTGTACAGGGACAACGAGCAGTACTTC

d_gene: .
v_gene: TRBV7-9
j_gene: TRBJ1-5
len: 15
CDR3aa: CASSLMGGAEEPQHF
CDR3nt: TGTGCCAGCAGCTTAATGGGGGGCGCCGAGGAGCCCCAGCATTTT

d_gene: .
v_gene: TRBV27
j_gene: TRBJ2-6
len: 15
CDR3aa: CASSLAGPGANVLTF
CDR3nt: TGTGCCAGCAGTCTAGCAGGTCCTGGGGCCAACGTCCTGACTTTC

d_gene: .
v_gene: TRBV19
j_gene: TRBJ2-3
len: 13
CDR3aa: CASRDGPTDTQYF
CDR3nt: TGTGCCAGTAGGGACGGGCCCACAGATACGCAGTATTTT